The 28 T cell receptor beta chains below were found in one sample sequenced in a study of cytomegalovirus exposure and HLA in healthy donors. Primers for the PCR totalled 60 Vbeta and 13 Jbeta. Only in-frame clones appear in the TCRdb table, and some are missing; sequencing was by immunoSEQ multiplex PCR. The sample has roughly 140,000 clones; less than 65% are singletons. Sequenced sample: PBMCs. The receptors stem from a woman in her twenties or thirties in good health and CMV-seropositive.

The chain is built from TRBV7-9 and TRBJ2-3; 9 bases are shared with TRBD1. In germline, CDR1 is SEHNR, CDR2 FQNEAQ (reference sequence). The J segment lost 8 bases and the V segment lost 0 bases, leaving 6 bases of the junction unmatched. The CDR3 has 15 residues. The CDR3 DNA sequence: TGTGCCAGCAGCTTAGCACAGGGGGCGCGAAGTACGCAGTATTTT. This sequence encodes CASSLAQGARSTQYF.

CDR3 nucleotides: TGCGCCAGCAGCTTGGAGGGACTAGCGGGAGTTGAAGATACGCAGTATTTT. Amino acid sequence: CASSLEGLAGVEDTQYF. The J gene is TRBJ2-3, the V gene TRBV5-1; 14 bases match TRBD2. Trimming took 0 bases from V and 5 from J; bases not matched to a gene: 5. The length of the CDR3 is 17 residues. The germline V gene has CDR1 SGHRS and CDR2 YFSETQ.

The genes are TRBV2 and TRBJ2-1, with D possibly being TRBD2 (6 bases). Germline loops: CDR1 SNHLY, CDR2 FYNNEI. The length of the CDR3 is 13 residues. Trimming pared 4 bases from V and 7 bases from J, leaving 11 bases between. CDR3 in DNA: TGTGCCAGCAGTGCCTCGGAGGGAAATGAGCAGTTCTTC. This codes for CASSASEGNEQFF.

The chain is built from TRBV19 and TRBJ2-5, with TRBD1 matching 10 bases. The J call may be in error: the DNA end matches TRBJ2-7 better. The germline V gene has CDR1 LNHDA and CDR2 SQIVND (reference sequence). This CDR3 contains 15 residues. The CDR3 spells CASSITGTGVHEQYF. The DNA for the CDR3 is TGTGCCAGTAGTATAACCGGGACAGGGGTCCACGAGCAGTACTTC.

The chain joins TRBV4-2 to TRBJ2-7; TRBD2 is a possible D gene (6 bases). V lost 0 bases to trimming and J lost 5 bases, with 17 bases between them. Looked up from germline, CDR1 is LGHNA and CDR2 is YNFKEQ. This CDR3 is 16 amino acids long. The CDR3 DNA reads TGTGCCAGCAGCCAAGATGTTCGAGGACGGGAGAACGAGCAGTACTTC. Translated: CASSQDVRGRENEQYF.

The chain joins TRBV28 to TRBJ2-7; D gene uncertain. This CDR3 is 14 amino acids long. Germline CDR1 reads MDHEN; CDR2 reads SYDVKM. V lost 3 bases to trimming and J lost 4 bases, with 13 bases between them. CDR3 nucleotides: TGTGCCAGCAGTTTGTCCGGGTACCCATACGAGCAGTACTTC. Amino acids: CASSLSGYPYEQYF.

This clone was found a few times. The gene calls are TRBV6-6 and TRBJ1-2; D possibly corresponds to TRBD1 (6 bases). V dropped 0 bases and J dropped 6 bases, with 11 bases sitting between them. The CDR3 totals 14 residues. CDR1 is MNHNY and CDR2 is SVGAGI in the germline V gene (reference sequence). CDR3 DNA sequence: TGTGCCAGCAGTTACTCGAAGGCAGGGGATGGCTACACCTTC. The encoded protein is CASSYSKAGDGYTF.

The V call is TRBV14, the J call TRBJ2-7; a weak D match, TRBD1 (6 bases). In germline, CDR1 is SGHDN, CDR2 FVKESK. The germline V and J ends were trimmed by 2 bases and 3 bases, with 14 bases remaining between them. The CDR3 loop spans 15 amino acids. The CDR3, as DNA: TGTGCCAGCAGCCAATTTGGGGGCCGCGTCTACGAGCAGTACTTC. It yields the protein CASSQFGGRVYEQYF.

The chain is built from TRBV28 and TRBJ1-1; maybe TRBD1 (5 bases). Germline CDR1 is MDHEN and CDR2 is SYDVKM. The CDR3 contains 15 residues. V was clipped by 4 bases and J by 6 bases, with 18 bases between them. The CDR3 coding sequence is TGTGCCAGCAGTTCAATAAAGCCGGGACTCCCTGAAGCTTTCTTT. Translated: CASSSIKPGLPEAFF.

This clone appeared a few times. The J gene is TRBJ1-5, the V gene TRBV27; 7 bases are a match to TRBD1. The CDR3 sequence is 13 residues long. Germline CDR1 is MNHEY and CDR2 is SMNVEV (reference sequence). The V gene end was trimmed by 8 bases and the J gene end by 4 bases; junction bases not matched to a gene: 5. CDR3 bases: TGTGCCAGCCGAGGGGGCTTGAATCAGCCCCAGCATTTT. Residues: CASRGGLNQPQHF.

The chain has TRBV14 and TRBJ2-7; TRBD1 matches at 7 bases. The junction had 24 bases not matched to a gene; V was cut back by 4 bases and J by 9 bases. Germline loops: CDR1 SGHDN, CDR2 FVKESK. This CDR3 spans 18 amino acids. CDR3 residues: CASSPEMLFSGQLRGQYF. The CDR3 DNA reads TGTGCCAGCAGCCCAGAAATGTTGTTCTCGGGACAGCTACGTGGGCAGTACTTC.

The V call is TRBV9, the J call TRBJ2-3; 11 bases match TRBD2. V gave up 0 bases and J gave up 2 bases; unmatched junction bases: 8. This CDR3 has 18 residues. The V gene's germline CDR1 is SGDLS and CDR2 YYNGEE. The CDR3 region is CASSVAKASGGFTDTQYF. The CDR3 region has the DNA TGTGCCAGCAGCGTAGCTAAGGCTAGCGGGGGGTTCACAGATACGCAGTATTTT.

The table lists this clone with a few counts. The rearrangement links TRBV11-2 to TRBJ2-3; TRBD1 aligns across 8 bases. V gave up 3 bases and J gave up 3 bases; unmatched junction bases: 2. Germline-derived CDR1 and CDR2 are SGHAT and FQNNGV. This CDR3 is built from 14 residues. The CDR3: CASSFRGHTDTQYF. The CDR3 DNA reads as TGTGCCAGCAGCTTCAGGGGGCATACAGATACGCAGTATTTT. Variable domain in full (rest from reference TRBV11-2 and TRBJ2-3): EAGVAQSPRYKIIEKRQSVAFWCNPISGHATLYWYQQILGQGPKLLIQFQNNGVVDDSQLPKDRFSAERLKGVDSTLKIQPAKLEDSAVYLCASSFRGHTDTQYFGPGTRLTVL.

The genes are TRBV6-5 and TRBJ1-2; D is possibly TRBD1 (6 bases). There are 14 residues in the CDR3. Germline V CDR1 and CDR2: MNHEY, SVGAGI. With 6 bases removed from V and 2 bases from J, the gap between germline ends came to 13 bases. The CDR3 spells CASSSQQGNYGYTF. In DNA form, the CDR3 reads TGTGCCAGCAGCTCCCAGCAGGGGAACTATGGCTACACCTTC.

The CDR3 bases are TGTGCCAGCAGCCCCCCCGGACTAGCGGGAGACAATGAGCAGTTCTTC. This gives the protein CASSPPGLAGDNEQFF. The V gene is TRBV11-2, the J gene TRBJ2-1, with TRBD2 matching over 13 bases. Looked up from germline, CDR1 is SGHAT and CDR2 is FQNNGV. This CDR3 is built from 16 residues. V shed 5 bases, J shed 5 bases, and the junction held 6 bases outside the gene matches.

This chain joins TRBV30 and TRBJ2-1, with 13 bases identical to TRBD2. This CDR3 comprises 18 residues. Germline trimming cut 3 bases from V and 3 bases from J; bases unmatched to any gene: 11. Germline V gene lookup returns CDR1 GTSNPN and CDR2 SVGIG (reference sequence). CDR3 bases: TGTGCCTGGAGGGGACTAGCGGGATTGGGTGTGGGCTACAATGAGCAGTTCTTC. Translated: CAWRGLAGLGVGYNEQFF. The full variable domain, in which reference TRBV30 and TRBJ2-1 provide the parts outside the CDR3, is SQTIHQWPATLVQPVGSPLSLECTVEGTSNPNLYWYRQAAGRGLQLLFYSVGIGQISSEVPQNLSASRPQDRQFILSSKKLLLSDSGFYLCAWRGLAGLGVGYNEQFFGPGTRLTVL.

The V and J genes are TRBV4-1 and TRBJ2-7; tentative D call: TRBD1 (5 bases). The ends were cut back, 0 bases at V and 3 bases at J, with 9 bases in the middle. The CDR3 is made up of 14 amino acids. Germline loops: CDR1 MGHRA, CDR2 YSYEKL. In DNA form, the CDR3 reads TGCGCCAGCAGCCAAGATTTCCAGGGCTACGAGCAGTACTTC. Its translation: CASSQDFQGYEQYF.

The chain uses TRBV6-4 and TRBJ1-5, with a possible D match to TRBD1 (6 bases). The ends were cut back, 2 bases at V and 7 bases at J, with 9 bases in the middle. The CDR3 has 13 amino acids. Germline V CDR1 and CDR2: MRHNA, SNTAGT. Written as DNA, the CDR3 is TGTGCCAGCAGTGACGGCAGGGGACAGCCCCAGCATTTT. Protein sequence: CASSDGRGQPQHF.

This clone was seen a handful of times. V is TRBV11-2 and J is TRBJ1-3; D is undetermined. Between the trimmed V and J ends, which lost 2 bases and 0 bases, there was a span of 11 bases. This CDR3 region has 16 residues. Germline V gene data show CDR1 as SGHAT and CDR2 as FQNNGV. The CDR3 nucleotides are TGTGCCAGCAGCTTATTTCGTCGGAGCTCTGGAAACACCATATATTTT. It yields the protein CASSLFRRSSGNTIYF.

For the CDR3, the DNA is TGTGCCAGCAGCTTATGGGGAGTATCGGGGGAGACCCAGTACTTC. It specifies CASSLWGVSGETQYF. The chain is built from TRBV7-9 and TRBJ2-5; possible D gene TRBD2, 5 bases. V was clipped by 2 bases and J by 5 bases, with 15 bases between them. This CDR3 is built from 15 residues. Germline V gives CDR1 SEHNR, CDR2 FQNEAQ (reference sequence).

The chain uses TRBV14 and TRBJ2-1; D possibly corresponds to TRBD2 (5 bases). CDR1 is SGHDN and CDR2 is FVKESK in the germline V gene. This CDR3 region has 16 residues. Trimming removed 1 base at V and 3 bases at J, with 13 bases between. CDR3 amino acids: CASSQVRGIIYNEQFF. DNA of the CDR3: TGTGCCAGCAGCCAAGTCCGGGGAATTATCTACAATGAGCAGTTCTTC.

This clone was counted only a few times. The chain is built from TRBV28 and TRBJ2-1, with a possible D match to TRBD1 (6 bases). Per germline, CDR1 MDHEN and CDR2 SYDVKM. The CDR3 runs to 13 residues. Trimming stripped 3 bases from V and 15 bases from J, with 18 bases between. The chain's CDR3 is CASSFANREDLFF. The CDR3 coding sequence is TGTGCCAGCAGTTTCGCTAACAGGGAAGACCTGTTCTTC. Filled out from reference TRBV28 and TRBJ2-1, the complete variable domain reads DVKVTQSSRYLVKRTGEKVFLECVQDMDHENMFWYRQDPGLGLRLIYFSYDVKMKEKGDIPEGYSVSREKKERFSLILESASTNQTSMYLCASSFANREDLFFGPGTRLTVL.

This clone was detected a few times. The rearrangement uses TRBV7-9 and TRBJ1-2; D uncertain. CDR1 and CDR2 from the germline V gene are SEHNR and FQNEAQ (reference sequence). V lost 1 base and J lost 5, with 5 bases in between. This CDR3 comprises 12 residues. Here the CDR3 DNA reads TGTGCCAGCAGCTTAGACAGTTATGGCTACACCTTC. It translates to CASSLDSYGYTF.

The genes are TRBV5-1 and TRBJ1-4; possible D gene TRBD1, 5 bases. This CDR3 has 14 residues. The V gene's germline CDR1 is SGHRS and CDR2 YFSETQ. Between the trimmed V and J ends, which lost 4 bases and 6 bases, there was a span of 13 bases. The DNA for the CDR3 is TGCGCCAGCAGCGCAAGGGGTAGAGATGAAAAACTGTTTTTT. It codes for CASSARGRDEKLFF.

As DNA, the CDR3 is TGTGCCACCTTCCTTCGAGCGGGGCGCCACGAGCAGTACTTC. Protein: CATFLRAGRHEQYF. This chain connects TRBV6-5 to TRBJ2-7, with TRBD2 matching over 7 bases. In germline, CDR1 is MNHEY, CDR2 SVGAGI. This CDR3 comprises 14 residues. Germline trimming cut 10 bases from V and 5 bases from J; bases unmatched to any gene: 14.

The CDR3: CASSLRRLWDEQYF. The DNA for the CDR3 is TGTGCCAGCAGCTTAAGGAGGCTTTGGGACGAGCAGTACTTC. The genes are TRBV7-8 and TRBJ2-7, with a tentative D call TRBD2 (5 bases). Looked up from germline, CDR1 is SGHVS and CDR2 is FQNEAQ. The V gene lost 2 bases and the J gene lost 5 bases, with 13 bases spanning the gap. This CDR3 is 14 amino acids long.

The chain is built from TRBV12-1 and TRBJ1-1; the table's D call of TRBD1 was not tested on the DNA. TRBV12-1 is given as a pseudogene. The CDR3 totals 17 residues. The chain's CDR3 is CASSPENNGQGRTEAFF. The DNA for the CDR3 is TGTGCCAGCAGCCCAGAAAATAATGGACAGGGTAGGACTGAAGCTTTCTTT.

This clone was counted a single time. The chain is built from TRBV4-1 and TRBJ1-5, with D maybe TRBD1 (5 bases). Germline lookup yields CDR1 MGHRA and CDR2 YSYEKL. Trimming removed 3 bases at V and 4 bases at J, with 10 bases between. The CDR3 totals 14 residues. The CDR3 DNA reads as TGCGCCAGCAGCCACCGCAGGGTTAATCAGCCCCAGCATTTT. This sequence encodes CASSHRRVNQPQHF.